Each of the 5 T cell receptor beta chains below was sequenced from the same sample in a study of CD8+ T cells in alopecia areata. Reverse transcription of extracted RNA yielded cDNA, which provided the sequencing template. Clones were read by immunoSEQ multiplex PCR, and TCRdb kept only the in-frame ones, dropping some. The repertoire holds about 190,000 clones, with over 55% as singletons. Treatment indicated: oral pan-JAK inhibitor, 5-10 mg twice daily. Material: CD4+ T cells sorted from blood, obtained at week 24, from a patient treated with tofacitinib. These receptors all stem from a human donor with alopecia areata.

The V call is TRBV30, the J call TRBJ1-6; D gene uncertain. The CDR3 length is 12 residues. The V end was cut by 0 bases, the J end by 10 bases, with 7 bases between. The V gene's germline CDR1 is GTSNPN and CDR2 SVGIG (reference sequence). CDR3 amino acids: CAWSVLESPLHF. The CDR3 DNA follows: TGTGCCTGGAGTGTACTTGAATCACCCCTCCACTTT.

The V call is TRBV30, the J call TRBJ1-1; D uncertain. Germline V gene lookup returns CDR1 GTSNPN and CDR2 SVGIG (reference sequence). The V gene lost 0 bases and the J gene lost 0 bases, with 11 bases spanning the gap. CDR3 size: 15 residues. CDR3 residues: CAWSVQRLMNTEAFF. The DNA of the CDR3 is TGTGCCTGGAGTGTTCAGCGCCTCATGAACACTGAAGCTTTCTTT. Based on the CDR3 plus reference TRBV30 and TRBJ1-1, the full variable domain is SQTIHQWPATLVQPVGSPLSLECTVEGTSNPNLYWYRQAAGRGLQLLFYSVGIGQISSEVPQNLSASRPQDRQFILSSKKLLLSDSGFYLCAWSVQRLMNTEAFFGQGTRLTVV.

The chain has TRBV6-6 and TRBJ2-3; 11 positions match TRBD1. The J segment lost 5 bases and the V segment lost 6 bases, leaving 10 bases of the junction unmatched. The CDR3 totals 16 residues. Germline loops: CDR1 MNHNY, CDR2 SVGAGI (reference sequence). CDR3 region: CASSPLPGQGGDTQYF. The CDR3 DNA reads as TGTGCCAGCAGCCCCCTTCCGGGACAGGGGGGAGATACGCAGTATTTT.

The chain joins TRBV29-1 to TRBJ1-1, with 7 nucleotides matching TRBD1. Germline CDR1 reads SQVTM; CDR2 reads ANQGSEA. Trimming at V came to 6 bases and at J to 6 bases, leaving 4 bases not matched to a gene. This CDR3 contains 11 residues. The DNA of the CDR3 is TGCAGCGTCGGAACAGGGGCTGAAGCTTTCTTT. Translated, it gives CSVGTGAEAFF.

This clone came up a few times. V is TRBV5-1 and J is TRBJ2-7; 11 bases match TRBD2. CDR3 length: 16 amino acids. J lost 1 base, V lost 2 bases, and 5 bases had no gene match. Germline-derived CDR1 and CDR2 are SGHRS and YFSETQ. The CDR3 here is CASSFSSGGFSYEQYF. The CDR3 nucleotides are TGCGCCAGCAGCTTCTCTAGCGGGGGGTTTTCCTACGAGCAGTACTTC.